This T cell receptor beta chain comes out of a study of cytomegalovirus exposure and HLA in healthy donors. Study conclusions and caveats: A later analysis appeared to link common viral pathogens to several of the most significant clusters. Later analysis suggested most CMV-associated TCR beta chains were HLA-restricted.

V dropped 5 bases and J dropped 6; count of bases not matched to a gene: 18. The germline V gene has CDR1 SEHNR and CDR2 FQNEAQ (reference sequence). This CDR3 spans 17 amino acids. On this clone itself: As yet, its antigen is unknown.

A multiplex PCR was run with 60 Vbeta primers and 13 Jbeta primers. Sequencing used immunoSEQ multiplex PCR; TCRdb keeps in-frame clones, though not all of them. The sample contains over 150,000 clones, 70% to 80% of which appear only once. This chain links TRBV7-9 with TRBJ1-1, with TRBD1 matching 7 bases. This TCR derives from a man aged 25-45 years in good health and CMV-seronegative. Sequencing used PBMCs. CDR3 DNA: TGTGCCAGCAGCCCTGGACAGGTTGCAGGGAAAAGTGCTGAAGCTTTCTTT. Its translation is CASSPGQVAGKSAEAFF. The complete variable domain, with remaining parts taken from reference TRBV7-9 and TRBJ1-1, reads DTGVSQNPRHKITKRGQNVTFRCDPISEHNRLYWYRQTLGQGPEFLTYFQNEAQLEKSRLLSDRFSAERPKGSFSTLEIQRTEQGDSAMYLCASSPGQVAGKSAEAFFGQGTRLTVV.